This T cell receptor (beta chain) was recovered during a study of T-cell reconstitution after alpha-beta-depleted transplantation in children. The CDR3 sequence is 15 residues long. The germline V and J ends were trimmed by 4 bases and 0 bases, with 9 bases remaining between them. Germline assignment: CDR1 MNHEY and CDR2 SVGAGI. Preparation of the TCRbeta library was carried out with unique molecular identifiers. Each CDR3 protein gets one entry after TCRdb re-called the PCR reads with MiXCR. The profile shows a few hundred thousand distinct CDR3 sequences, more than 10% of them singletons. V and J are TRBV6-5 and TRBJ1-4; D remains unclear. The specimen was PBMCs, collected from the stem cell graft. This receptor was obtained from a human donor who donated a stem cell graft to a child with Fanconi anemia. CDR3 sequence reads: CASSWTASTNEKLFF. The CDR3, as DNA: TGTGCCAGCAGTTGGACGGCCTCAACTAATGAAAAACTGTTTTTT.